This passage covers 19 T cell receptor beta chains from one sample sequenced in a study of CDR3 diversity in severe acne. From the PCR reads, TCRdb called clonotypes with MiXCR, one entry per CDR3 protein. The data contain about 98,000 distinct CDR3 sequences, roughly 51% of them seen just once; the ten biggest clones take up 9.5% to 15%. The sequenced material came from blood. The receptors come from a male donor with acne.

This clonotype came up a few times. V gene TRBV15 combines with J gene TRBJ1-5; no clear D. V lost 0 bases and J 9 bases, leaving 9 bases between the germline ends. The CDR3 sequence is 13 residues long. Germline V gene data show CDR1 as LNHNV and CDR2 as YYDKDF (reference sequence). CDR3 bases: TGTGCCACCAGCAGAGAAGGCGGCCCGCCCCAGCATTTT. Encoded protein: CATSREGGPPQHF.

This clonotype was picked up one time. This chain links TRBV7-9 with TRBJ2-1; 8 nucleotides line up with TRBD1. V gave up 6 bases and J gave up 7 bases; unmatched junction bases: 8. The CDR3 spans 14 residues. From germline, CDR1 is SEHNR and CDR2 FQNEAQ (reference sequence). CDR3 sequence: CASSTGGLGNEQFF. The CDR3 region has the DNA TGTGCCAGCAGTACAGGGGGTTTGGGAAATGAGCAGTTCTTC.

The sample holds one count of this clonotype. CDR3 DNA: TGTGCCACCACGGACAGGGGATACACCGGGGAGCTGTTTTTT. Protein product: CATTDRGYTGELFF. V usage is TRBV24-1 and J usage is TRBJ2-2; 9 nucleotides match TRBD1. Germline values: CDR1 KGHDR, CDR2 SFDVKD. V was pared by 8 bases and J by 3 bases, with 3 bases of the junction left unmatched. This CDR3 has 14 amino acids.

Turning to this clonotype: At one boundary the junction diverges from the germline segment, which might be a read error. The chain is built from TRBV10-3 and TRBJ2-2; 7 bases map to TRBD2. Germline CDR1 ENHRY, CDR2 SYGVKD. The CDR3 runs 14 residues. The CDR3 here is CASSVGRLTGELFF. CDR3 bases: TGTGCCAGCAGTGTCGGGAGGCTCACCGGGGAGCTGTTTTTT.

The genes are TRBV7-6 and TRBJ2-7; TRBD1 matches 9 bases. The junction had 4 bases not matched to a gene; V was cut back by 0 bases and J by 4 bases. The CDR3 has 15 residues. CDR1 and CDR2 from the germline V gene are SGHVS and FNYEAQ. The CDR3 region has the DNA TGTGCCAGCAGCTTAGCGGACAGGGGAGGGTACGAGCAGTACTTC. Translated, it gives CASSLADRGGYEQYF.

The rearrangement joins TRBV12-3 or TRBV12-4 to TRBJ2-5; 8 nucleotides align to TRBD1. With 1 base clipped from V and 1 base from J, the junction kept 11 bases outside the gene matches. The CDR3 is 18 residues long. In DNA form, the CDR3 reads TGTGCCAGCAGTTTAGATGGCCGAACACAGGGGGGCCAAGAGACCCAGTACTTC. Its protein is CASSLDGRTQGGQETQYF.

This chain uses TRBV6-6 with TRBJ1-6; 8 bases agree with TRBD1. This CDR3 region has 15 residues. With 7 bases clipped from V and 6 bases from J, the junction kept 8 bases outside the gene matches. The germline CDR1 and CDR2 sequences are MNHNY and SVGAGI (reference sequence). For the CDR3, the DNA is TGTGCCAGCACTACCCGGGACAGGCTTAATTCACCCCTCCACTTT. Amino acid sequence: CASTTRDRLNSPLHF.

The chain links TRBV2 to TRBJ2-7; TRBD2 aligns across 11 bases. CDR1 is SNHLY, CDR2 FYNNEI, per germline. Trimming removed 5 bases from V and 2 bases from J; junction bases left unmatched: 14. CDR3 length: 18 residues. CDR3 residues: CASSYSGRAPTETYEQYF. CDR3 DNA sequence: TGTGCCAGCAGTTATAGCGGGAGGGCCCCGACAGAGACCTACGAGCAGTACTTC.

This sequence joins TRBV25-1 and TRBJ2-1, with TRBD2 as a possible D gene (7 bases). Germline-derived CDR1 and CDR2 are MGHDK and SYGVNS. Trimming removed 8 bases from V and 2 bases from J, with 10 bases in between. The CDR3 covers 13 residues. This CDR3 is CASGRGTYNEQFF. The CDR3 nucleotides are TGTGCCAGCGGGAGGGGGACCTACAATGAGCAGTTCTTC.

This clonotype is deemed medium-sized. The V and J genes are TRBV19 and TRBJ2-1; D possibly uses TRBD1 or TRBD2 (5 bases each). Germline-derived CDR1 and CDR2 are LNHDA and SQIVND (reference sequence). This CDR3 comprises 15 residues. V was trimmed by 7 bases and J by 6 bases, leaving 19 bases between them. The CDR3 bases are TGTGCCAGTACCTCGGACTCTCCGGGGCTCAATGAGCAGTTCTTC. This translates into CASTSDSPGLNEQFF.

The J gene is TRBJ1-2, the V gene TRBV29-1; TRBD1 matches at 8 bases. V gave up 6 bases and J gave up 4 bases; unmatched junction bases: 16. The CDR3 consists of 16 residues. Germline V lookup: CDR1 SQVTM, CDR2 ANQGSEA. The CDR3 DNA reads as TGCAGCGTGGCTGGACAGGGAGAAAATAAGATCTATGGCTACACCTTC. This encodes CSVAGQGENKIYGYTF.

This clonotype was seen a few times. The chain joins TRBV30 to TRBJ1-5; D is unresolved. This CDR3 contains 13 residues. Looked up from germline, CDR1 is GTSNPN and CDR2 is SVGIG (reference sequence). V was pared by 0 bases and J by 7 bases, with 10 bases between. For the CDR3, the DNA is TGTGCCTGGAGTGTACGGGGAAAGCAGCCCCAGCATTTT. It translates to CAWSVRGKQPQHF.

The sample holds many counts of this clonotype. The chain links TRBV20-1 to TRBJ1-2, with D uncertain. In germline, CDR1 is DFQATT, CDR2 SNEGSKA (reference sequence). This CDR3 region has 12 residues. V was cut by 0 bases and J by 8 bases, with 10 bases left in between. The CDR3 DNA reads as TGCAGTGCTAGAGACTCAAGACTCGGCTACACCTTC. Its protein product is CSARDSRLGYTF.

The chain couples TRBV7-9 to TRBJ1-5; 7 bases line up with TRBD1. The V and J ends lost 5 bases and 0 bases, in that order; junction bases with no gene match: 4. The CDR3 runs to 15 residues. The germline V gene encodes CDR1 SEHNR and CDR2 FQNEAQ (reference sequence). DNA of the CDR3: TGTGCCAGCAGCGTACAGGGGCCTAGCAATCAGCCCCAGCATTTT. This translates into CASSVQGPSNQPQHF.

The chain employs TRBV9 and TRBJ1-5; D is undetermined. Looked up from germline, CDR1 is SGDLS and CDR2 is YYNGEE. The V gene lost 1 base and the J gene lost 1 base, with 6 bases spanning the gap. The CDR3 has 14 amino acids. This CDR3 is CASSVHGSNQPQHF. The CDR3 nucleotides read TGTGCCAGCAGCGTACACGGGAGCAATCAGCCCCAGCATTTT. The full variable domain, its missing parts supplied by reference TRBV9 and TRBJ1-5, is DSGVTQTPKHLITATGQRVTLRCSPRSGDLSVYWYQQSLDQGLQFLIQYYNGEERAKGNILERFSAQQFPDLHSELNLSSLELGDSALYFCASSVHGSNQPQHFGDGTRLSIL.

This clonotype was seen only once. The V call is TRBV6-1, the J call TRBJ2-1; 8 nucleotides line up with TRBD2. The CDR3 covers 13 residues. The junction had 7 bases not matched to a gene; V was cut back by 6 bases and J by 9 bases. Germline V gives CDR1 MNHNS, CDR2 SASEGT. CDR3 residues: CASRNPGGGEQFF. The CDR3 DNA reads TGTGCCAGCAGGAACCCCGGGGGGGGTGAGCAGTTCTTC.

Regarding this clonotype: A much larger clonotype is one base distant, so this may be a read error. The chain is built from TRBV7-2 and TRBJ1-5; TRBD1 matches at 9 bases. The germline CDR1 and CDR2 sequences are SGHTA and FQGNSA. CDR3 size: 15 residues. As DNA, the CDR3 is TGTGCCAGCAGCTTAGAACAGGGGGCGGGCCAGCTCCAGCATTTT. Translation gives CASSLEQGAGQLQHF.

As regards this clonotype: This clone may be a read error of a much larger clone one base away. CDR3 residues: CANSNSPAGEQYV. CDR3 coding DNA: TGTGCCAACAGTAACAGTCCCGCCGGCGAGCAGTACGTC. This rearrangement joins TRBV6-1 to TRBJ2-7, with D uncertain. Germline CDR1 reads MNHNS; CDR2 reads SASEGT. This CDR3 is 13 amino acids long.

The CDR3 DNA is TGTGCCAGCAGCCGCAGCGGGAGGGCCTCACTGACTCACGAGCAGTACTTC. Protein product: CASSRSGRASLTHEQYF. The chain links TRBV7-9 to TRBJ2-7; 10 nucleotides agree with TRBD2. V lost 5 bases, J lost 5 bases, and 15 bases stayed unmatched. Germline CDR1 and CDR2: SEHNR and FQNEAQ (reference sequence). CDR3 length: 17 amino acids.